This T cell receptor beta chain appears in the sequencing data of a study of human T cells and chemical hapten exposure. Study-level points and caveats: No alteration of TCRs above 1 in 1000 frequency was seen with DPC sensitization.

The CDR3 extends over 14 amino acids. CDR1 and CDR2 (germline): MNHEY, SVGAGI. With V trimmed by 2 bases and J by 2 bases, 3 bases remained unmatched. As originally analysed: Across samples, TCR counts had a median of about 88,000 and ranged from roughly 20,000 to 690,600. TCRdb re-called the RACE reads with MiXCR, one entry per CDR3 protein. What appears here as the V and J calls and clone size reflects TCRdb's work, not the paper's. This table holds 110,000 or so distinct CDR3 sequences, less than 40% found once. About this clonotype itself: The antigen remains undetermined.

Indicated time point: patch test 3, about 24 weeks after DPC sensitization. Treatment in this sample: therapeutic diphenylcyclopropenone sensitization with weekly scalp DPC. From whole blood left unfractionated, total RNA was extracted. This receptor was identified in a man aged 35 to 55 with alopecia areata. Some clones in this sample may be carry-over from other donors' samples. Source: whole blood, taken in connection with sensitization to the hapten diphenylcyclopropenone (DPC). The V call is TRBV6-5, the J call TRBJ2-7; 7 bases match TRBD2. The CDR3 loop reads CASSYRGGPYEQYF. The CDR3 DNA is TGTGCCAGCAGTTACCGGGGAGGGCCCTACGAGCAGTACTTC.